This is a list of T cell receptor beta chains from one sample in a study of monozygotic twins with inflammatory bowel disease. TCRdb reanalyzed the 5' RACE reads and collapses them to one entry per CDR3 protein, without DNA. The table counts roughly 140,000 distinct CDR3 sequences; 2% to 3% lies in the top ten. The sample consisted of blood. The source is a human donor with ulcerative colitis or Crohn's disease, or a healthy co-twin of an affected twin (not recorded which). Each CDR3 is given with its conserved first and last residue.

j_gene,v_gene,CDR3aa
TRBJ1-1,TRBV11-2,CASSGQGFTEAFF
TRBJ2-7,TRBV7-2,CASSPRTLSLAYEQYF
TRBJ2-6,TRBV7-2,CASSLSDSGANVLTF
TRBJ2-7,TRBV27,CASKAPLAFEQYF
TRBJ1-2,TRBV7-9,CASSLTRVAEGYTF
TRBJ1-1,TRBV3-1,CASSQDYPKDTEAFF
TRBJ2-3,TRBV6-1,CASSEAVLVDTQYF
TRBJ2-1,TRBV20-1,CSARELQHNEQFF
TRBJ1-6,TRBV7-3,CASSLIDTVNSPLHF
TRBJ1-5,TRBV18,CATMEYNRGNQPQHF
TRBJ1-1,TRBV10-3,CAISYRDRQEAFF
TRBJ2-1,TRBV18,CASSPLIATSYNEQFF
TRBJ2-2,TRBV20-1,CSALDGPGELFF
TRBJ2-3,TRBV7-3,CASSLRPQGAGTDTQYF
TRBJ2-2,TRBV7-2,CASRAPPRNTGELFF
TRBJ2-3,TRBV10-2,CASSVAGGPPDTQYF
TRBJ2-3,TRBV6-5,CASSYAVSSTDTQYF
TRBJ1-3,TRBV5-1,CASSLGMGSGNTIYF
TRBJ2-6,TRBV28,CASSPSGANVLTF
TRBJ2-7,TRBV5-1,CASSLDATAEQYF